Listed below are T cell receptor beta chains from one sample, sequenced in a study of early T cells in non-severe SARS-CoV-2 infection. TCRdb re-analysed the 5' RACE reads in MiXCR, keeping a single row per CDR3 protein. This table has tens of thousands of distinct CDR3 sequences, about 10% appearing once. Source material: whole blood. The receptors stem from an adult who was a healthcare worker with PCR-confirmed SARS-CoV-2 infection or an uninfected control (not recorded which). Both conserved end residues are part of each CDR3. Each record gives: clone size, J gene, D gene, V gene, CDR3 DNA, CDR3 protein. The D gene is left open where the match is weak. Clone sizes are given selectively: once, few, many, or a class where the clone is expanded.

size: many
J: TRBJ2-1
D: TRBD1
V: TRBV6-1
DNA: TGTGCCAGCAGTGGGAACCGGGACAGGGAATACAATGAGCAGTTCTTC
CDR3: CASSGNRDREYNEQFF

size: .
J: TRBJ2-3
D: .
V: TRBV18
DNA: TGTGCCAGCTCACTCATAGCGGACACAGATACGCAGTATTTT
CDR3: CASSLIADTDTQYF

size: few
J: TRBJ2-5
D: .
V: TRBV7-9
DNA: TGTGCCAGCAGCCCGCCAGGGGTCACCCAGTACTTC
CDR3: CASSPPGVTQYF

size: few
J: TRBJ2-7
D: TRBD2
V: TRBV20-1
DNA: TGCAGTGCTAGAGATCGAGCGGGAGGAACCTACGAGCAGTACTTC
CDR3: CSARDRAGGTYEQYF

size: many
J: TRBJ2-1
D: TRBD2
V: TRBV5-1
DNA: TGCGCCAGCAGCTTGGCAAGCGGGAGGGCCTACAATGAGCAGTTCTTC
CDR3: CASSLASGRAYNEQFF

size: few
J: TRBJ2-5
D: TRBD2
V: TRBV5-1
DNA: TGCGCCAGCAGCTTCTCAGGCGGGGGGCCCCAAGAGACCCAGTACTTC
CDR3: CASSFSGGGPQETQYF

size: .
J: TRBJ1-6
D: TRBD1
V: TRBV18
DNA: TGTGCCAGCTCTCGCTCCCCGGGACAGACCTTATCACCCCTCCACTTT
CDR3: CASSRSPGQTLSPLHF

size: .
J: TRBJ2-3
D: .
V: TRBV27
DNA: TGTGCCAGCAGTTTTTTGGACACAGATACGCAGTATTTT
CDR3: CASSFLDTDTQYF

size: .
J: TRBJ1-5
D: .
V: TRBV12-3/TRBV12-4
DNA: TGTGCCAGCAGTTTAGGGGGTTTTAGGCCCCAGCATTTT
CDR3: CASSLGGFRPQHF

size: many
J: TRBJ2-1
D: TRBD2
V: TRBV10-3
DNA: TGTGCCATCAGCGGGACTAGCGTAAACAATGAGCAGTTCTTC
CDR3: CAISGTSVNNEQFF

size: .
J: TRBJ2-1
D: TRBD2
V: TRBV27
DNA: TGTGCCAGCAGTTTATTCCCGGGACTAGGCTACAATGAGCAGTTCTTC
CDR3: CASSLFPGLGYNEQFF

size: .
J: TRBJ2-1
D: TRBD2
V: TRBV12-3/TRBV12-4
DNA: TGTGCCAGCACCCTACTCAGCGGGAGTGATGAGCAGTTCTTC
CDR3: CASTLLSGSDEQFF

size: .
J: TRBJ2-7
D: TRBD2
V: TRBV7-6
DNA: TGTGCCAGCAGCTTAGAATTAGCGGGGAAAAGCTCCTACGAGCAGTACTTC
CDR3: CASSLELAGKSSYEQYF

size: .
J: TRBJ1-1
D: TRBD1
V: TRBV4-1
DNA: TGCGCCAGCAGCCAAGGAGACAGGGCCTCGTGGAGCACTGAAGCTTTCTTT
CDR3: CASSQGDRASWSTEAFF

size: few
J: TRBJ2-1
D: TRBD2
V: TRBV27
DNA: TGTGCCAGCAGTTGGACTAGCGGGAGATCTAGCGAGCAGTTCTTC
CDR3: CASSWTSGRSSEQFF

size: .
J: TRBJ1-4
D: .
V: TRBV10-3
DNA: TGTGCCATCAGCGGGGGAGATGGGGATGAAAAACTGTTTTTT
CDR3: CAISGGDGDEKLFF

size: .
J: TRBJ2-7
D: .
V: TRBV6-5
DNA: TGTGCCAGCAGTTTCCAGGGGAAGTACGAGCAGTACTTC
CDR3: CASSFQGKYEQYF

size: many
J: TRBJ1-1
D: TRBD1
V: TRBV30
DNA: TGTGCCTGGAGTGTGGACAGGGGTGAAGCTTTCTTT
CDR3: CAWSVDRGEAFF

size: many
J: TRBJ1-2
D: .
V: TRBV6-1
DNA: TGTGCCAGCAGTACAGGGATCATCGGCTACACCTTC
CDR3: CASSTGIIGYTF

size: few
J: TRBJ1-6
D: .
V: TRBV7-9
DNA: TGTGCCAGCTTCAGGGGAACCTATAATTCACCCCTCCACTTT
CDR3: CASFRGTYNSPLHF

size: .
J: TRBJ2-5
D: TRBD1
V: TRBV5-5
DNA: TGTGCCAGCAGCAAACAGGGGGCGCCATCGGAGACCCAGTACTTC
CDR3: CASSKQGAPSETQYF

size: many
J: TRBJ2-1
D: .
V: TRBV7-3
DNA: TGTGCCAGCAGCTTAACTAGTAACGGTGTGGATGAGCAGTTCTTC
CDR3: CASSLTSNGVDEQFF

size: .
J: TRBJ1-2
D: .
V: TRBV12-3/TRBV12-4
DNA: TGTGCCAGCAGCGTGAGGACGGGCTATGGCTACACCTTC
CDR3: CASSVRTGYGYTF

size: many
J: TRBJ1-5
D: .
V: TRBV5-7
DNA: TGTGCCAGCAGCTTGTCGTATGTGTGCAATCAGCCCCAGCATTTT
CDR3: CASSLSYVCNQPQHF

size: many
J: TRBJ2-1
D: TRBD2
V: TRBV5-1
DNA: TGCGCCAGCAGCTTTAGCGGGGGGTCGTACAATGAGCAGTTCTTC
CDR3: CASSFSGGSYNEQFF

size: many
J: TRBJ2-3
D: TRBD2
V: TRBV6-6
DNA: TGTGCCAGCAGTTCTAGCGGGGTGACAGATACGCAGTATTTT
CDR3: CASSSSGVTDTQYF

size: few
J: TRBJ1-3
D: .
V: TRBV11-2
DNA: TGTGCCAGCAGCTCCCGACGGGACTCTGGAAACACCATATATTTT
CDR3: CASSSRRDSGNTIYF

size: few
J: TRBJ1-1
D: .
V: TRBV29-1
DNA: TGCAGCGCCGGACGGGGCCTGAACACTGAAGCTTTCTTT
CDR3: CSAGRGLNTEAFF

size: .
J: TRBJ1-6
D: .
V: TRBV11-2
DNA: TGTGCCAGCAGCTTTGATCGGGGAAGGATTGAATCACCCCTCCACTTT
CDR3: CASSFDRGRIESPLHF

size: .
J: TRBJ1-2
D: .
V: TRBV18
DNA: TGTGCCAGCTCACCACCGCCCAGGGGAATGGACTATGGCTACACCTTC
CDR3: CASSPPPRGMDYGYTF

size: .
J: TRBJ2-3
D: .
V: TRBV5-6
DNA: TGTGCCAGCAGCCCCCTGTGGGGGAGCACAGATACGCAGTATTTT
CDR3: CASSPLWGSTDTQYF

size: .
J: TRBJ1-1
D: TRBD1
V: TRBV29-1
DNA: TGCAGCGTTGGGGACAGGTCGACTTTCTTT
CDR3: CSVGDRSTFF

size: many
J: TRBJ1-1
D: TRBD1
V: TRBV12-3/TRBV12-4
DNA: TGTGCCAGCAGTTTGAGGGGGCAGGCCACTGAAGCTTTCTTT
CDR3: CASSLRGQATEAFF

size: many
J: TRBJ1-5
D: .
V: TRBV18
DNA: TGTGCCAGCTCACCCCGGGCCGTGGATAGCAATCAGCCCCAGCATTTT
CDR3: CASSPRAVDSNQPQHF

size: many
J: TRBJ2-1
D: TRBD1
V: TRBV6-6
DNA: TGTGCCAGCAGGACCCGGGACAGGGAAAACAATGAGCAGTTCTTC
CDR3: CASRTRDRENNEQFF

size: many
J: TRBJ1-1
D: .
V: TRBV7-9
DNA: TGTGCCAGCAGCTTAATCTCCTGGGGCGTTGTCACTGAAGCTTTCTTT
CDR3: CASSLISWGVVTEAFF

size: .
J: TRBJ1-5
D: .
V: TRBV20-1
DNA: TGCAGTGCAGCCGGAAGGGCCAGAGCTCAGCCCCAGCATTTT
CDR3: CSAAGRARAQPQHF

size: few
J: TRBJ2-5
D: .
V: TRBV30
DNA: TGTGCCTGGAGTCCCGATTTTGAGACCCAGTACTTC
CDR3: CAWSPDFETQYF

size: many
J: TRBJ1-1
D: .
V: TRBV29-1
DNA: TGCAGCGTTTCGGGGGGCGAAGGCACTGAAGCTTTCTTT
CDR3: CSVSGGEGTEAFF

size: many
J: TRBJ2-3
D: .
V: TRBV9
DNA: TGTGCCAGCAGCCCCCTCGTATCTGGGTCGACAGATACGCAGTATTTT
CDR3: CASSPLVSGSTDTQYF

size: few
J: TRBJ2-3
D: TRBD2
V: TRBV7-2
DNA: TGTGCCAGCAGCTTGACTAGCGGGATTTTAGATACGCAGTATTTT
CDR3: CASSLTSGILDTQYF

size: many
J: TRBJ2-1
D: .
V: TRBV6-5
DNA: TGTGCCAGCCGCCTCCGCGCCTACAATGAGCAGTTCTTC
CDR3: CASRLRAYNEQFF